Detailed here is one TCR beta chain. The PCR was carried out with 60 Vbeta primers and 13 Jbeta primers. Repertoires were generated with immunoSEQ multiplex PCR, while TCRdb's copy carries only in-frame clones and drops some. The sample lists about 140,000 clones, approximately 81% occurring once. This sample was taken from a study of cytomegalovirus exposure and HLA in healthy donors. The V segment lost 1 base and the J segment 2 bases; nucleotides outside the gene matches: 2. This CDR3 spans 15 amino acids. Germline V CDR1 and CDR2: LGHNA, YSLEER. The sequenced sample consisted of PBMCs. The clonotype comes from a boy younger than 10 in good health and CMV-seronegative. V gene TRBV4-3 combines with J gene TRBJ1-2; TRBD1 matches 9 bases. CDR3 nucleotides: TGCGCCAGCAGCCAAGTGGGACAGGGAAACTATGGCTACACCTTC. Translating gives CASSQVGQGNYGYTF.